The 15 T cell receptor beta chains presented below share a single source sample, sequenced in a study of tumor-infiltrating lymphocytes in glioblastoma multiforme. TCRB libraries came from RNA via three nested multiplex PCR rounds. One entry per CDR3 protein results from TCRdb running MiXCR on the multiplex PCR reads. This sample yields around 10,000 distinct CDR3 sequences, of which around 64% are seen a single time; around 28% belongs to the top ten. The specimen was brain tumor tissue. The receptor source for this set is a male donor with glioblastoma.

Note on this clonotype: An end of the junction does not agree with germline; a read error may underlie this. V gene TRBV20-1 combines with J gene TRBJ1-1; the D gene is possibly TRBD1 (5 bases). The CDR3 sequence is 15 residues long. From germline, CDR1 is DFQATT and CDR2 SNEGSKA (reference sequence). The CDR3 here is CSTRDGVGLGSEAFF. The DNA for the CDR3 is TGCAGTACTAGAGATGGGGTGGGACTTGGGTCTGAGGCTTTCTTT.

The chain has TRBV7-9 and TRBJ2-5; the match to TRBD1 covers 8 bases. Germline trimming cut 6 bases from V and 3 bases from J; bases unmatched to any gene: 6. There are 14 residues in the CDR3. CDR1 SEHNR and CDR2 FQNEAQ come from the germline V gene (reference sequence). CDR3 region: CASSPGGLEETQYF. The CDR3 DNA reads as TGTGCCAGCAGTCCAGGGGGCCTGGAAGAGACCCAGTACTTC.

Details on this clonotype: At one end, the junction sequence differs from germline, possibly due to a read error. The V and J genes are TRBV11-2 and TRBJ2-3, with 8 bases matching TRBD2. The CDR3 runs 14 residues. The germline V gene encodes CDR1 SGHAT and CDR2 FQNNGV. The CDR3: CASSLGLAGDTQYF. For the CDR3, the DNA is TGTGCCAGCAGTTTAGGCCTAGCGGGAGATACGCAGTATTTT.

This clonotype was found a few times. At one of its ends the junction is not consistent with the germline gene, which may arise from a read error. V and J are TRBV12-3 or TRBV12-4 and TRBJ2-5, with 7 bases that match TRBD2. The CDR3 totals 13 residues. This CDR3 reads CASSGAAGHTQYF. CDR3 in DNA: TGTGCGAGCAGCGGCGCAGCGGGGCATACCCAGTACTTC.

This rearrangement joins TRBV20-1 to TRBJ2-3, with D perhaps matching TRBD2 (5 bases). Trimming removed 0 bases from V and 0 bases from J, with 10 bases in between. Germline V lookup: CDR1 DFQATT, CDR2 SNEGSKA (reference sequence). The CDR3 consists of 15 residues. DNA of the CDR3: TGCAGTGCTAGAGAGAGCGGTGGGAGCACAGATACGCAGTATTTT. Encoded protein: CSARESGGSTDTQYF.

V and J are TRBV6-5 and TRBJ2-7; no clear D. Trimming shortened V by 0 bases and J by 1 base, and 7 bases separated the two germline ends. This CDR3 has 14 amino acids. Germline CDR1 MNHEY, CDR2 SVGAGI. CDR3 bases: TGTGCCAGCAGTTACTCGAAGAGTTCCTACGAGCAGTACTTC. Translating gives CASSYSKSSYEQYF.

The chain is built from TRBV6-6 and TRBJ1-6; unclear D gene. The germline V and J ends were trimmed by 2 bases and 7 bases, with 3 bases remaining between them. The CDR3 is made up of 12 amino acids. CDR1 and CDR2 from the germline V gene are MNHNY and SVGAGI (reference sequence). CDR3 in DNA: TGTGCCAGCAGTTACGAAAATTCACCCCTCCACTTT. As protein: CASSYENSPLHF.

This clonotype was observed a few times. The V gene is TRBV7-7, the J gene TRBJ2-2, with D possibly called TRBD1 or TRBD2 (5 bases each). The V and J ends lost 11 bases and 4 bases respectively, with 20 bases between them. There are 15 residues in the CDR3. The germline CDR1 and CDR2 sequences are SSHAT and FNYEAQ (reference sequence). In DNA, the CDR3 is TGTGCCTCAGGATCGGGGCCCGTGGGCACCGGGGAGCTGTTTTTT. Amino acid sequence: CASGSGPVGTGELFF.

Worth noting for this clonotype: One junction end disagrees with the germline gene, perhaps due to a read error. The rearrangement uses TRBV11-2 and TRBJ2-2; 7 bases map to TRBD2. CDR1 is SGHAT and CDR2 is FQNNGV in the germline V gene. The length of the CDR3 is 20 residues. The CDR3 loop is CASTPSFGHGLAVNTEELFF. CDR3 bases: TGTGCCAGCACCCCCTCATTCGGCCATGGGCTAGCGGTAAACACCGAGGAGCTATTTTTT.

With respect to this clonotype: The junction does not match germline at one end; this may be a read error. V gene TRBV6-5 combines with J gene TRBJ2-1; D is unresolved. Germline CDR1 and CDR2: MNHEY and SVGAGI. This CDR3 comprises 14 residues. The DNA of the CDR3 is TGTGTCAGCAGTCCCAGGCCCTATAGTGACGGGCAGTTCTTT. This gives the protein CVSSPRPYSDGQFF.

The CDR3 coding sequence is TGTGCCAGCAGTGTTACTGACGTTGAAGCTTTCTTT. It encodes CASSVTDVEAFF. This chain links TRBV28 with TRBJ1-1; D unclear. The length of the CDR3 is 12 residues. V dropped 5 bases and J dropped 7 bases, with 11 bases sitting between them. Per the germline V gene, CDR1 is MDHEN and CDR2 is SYDVKM. Together with reference TRBV28 and TRBJ1-1, the CDR3 gives the full variable domain: DVKVTQSSRYLVKRTGEKVFLECVQDMDHENMFWYRQDPGLGLRLIYFSYDVKMKEKGDIPEGYSVSREKKERFSLILESASTNQTSMYLCASSVTDVEAFFGQGTRLTVV.

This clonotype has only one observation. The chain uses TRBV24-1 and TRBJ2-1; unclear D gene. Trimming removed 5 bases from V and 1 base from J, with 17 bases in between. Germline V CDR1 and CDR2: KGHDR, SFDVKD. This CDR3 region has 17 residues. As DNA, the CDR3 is TGTGCCACCAGTGGCGCACAGACCCTTACATCCTACAATGAGCAGTTCTTC. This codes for CATSGAQTLTSYNEQFF.

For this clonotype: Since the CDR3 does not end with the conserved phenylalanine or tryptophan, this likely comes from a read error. Written as DNA, the CDR3 is TGCAGTGTTACCAGGGACAGAGAATCACCCCTCCACTGT. Encoded protein: CSVTRDRESPLHC. The chain carries TRBV29-1 and TRBJ1-6; 7 positions match TRBD1. This CDR3 comprises 13 residues. Per germline, CDR1 SQVTM and CDR2 ANQGSEA.

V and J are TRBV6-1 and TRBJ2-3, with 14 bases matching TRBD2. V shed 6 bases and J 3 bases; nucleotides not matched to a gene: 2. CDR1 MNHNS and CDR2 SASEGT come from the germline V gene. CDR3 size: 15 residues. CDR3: CASSRTSGGTDTQYF. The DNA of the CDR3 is TGTGCCAGCAGCAGGACTAGCGGGGGGACAGATACGCAGTATTTT.

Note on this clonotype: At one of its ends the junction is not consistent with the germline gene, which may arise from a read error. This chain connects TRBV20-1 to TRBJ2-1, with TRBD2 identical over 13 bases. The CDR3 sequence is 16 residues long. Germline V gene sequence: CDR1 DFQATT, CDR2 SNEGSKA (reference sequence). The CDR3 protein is CSANRLGLAGMNGQFF. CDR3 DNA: TGCAGTGCTAATCGACTGGGACTAGCGGGAATGAATGGGCAGTTCTTC.